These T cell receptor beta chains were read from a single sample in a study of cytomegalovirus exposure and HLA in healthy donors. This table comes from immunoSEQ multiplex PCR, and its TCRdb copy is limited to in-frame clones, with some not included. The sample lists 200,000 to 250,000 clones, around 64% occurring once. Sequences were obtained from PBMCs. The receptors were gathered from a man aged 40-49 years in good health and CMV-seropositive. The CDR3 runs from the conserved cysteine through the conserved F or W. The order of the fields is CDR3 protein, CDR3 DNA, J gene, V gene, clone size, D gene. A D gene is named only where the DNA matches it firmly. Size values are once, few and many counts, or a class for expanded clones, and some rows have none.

CDR3 protein: CASSPPKHEQFF
CDR3 DNA: TGTGCCAGCAGCCCCCCGAAGCATGAGCAGTTCTTC
J gene: TRBJ2-1
V gene: TRBV11-2
clone size: once
D gene: NA

CDR3 protein: CASSFERGSPLHF
CDR3 DNA: TGCGCCAGCAGCTTTGAAAGGGGTTCACCCCTCCACTTT
J gene: TRBJ1-6
V gene: TRBV5-1
clone size: once
D gene: NA

CDR3 protein: CASSYDRNNQPQHF
CDR3 DNA: TGTGCCAGCAGTTACGACAGGAACAATCAGCCCCAGCATTTT
J gene: TRBJ1-5
V gene: TRBV6-5
clone size: NA
D gene: NA

CDR3 protein: CASSLAGGRMRADTQYF
CDR3 DNA: TGTGCCAGTAGCCTCGCCGGGGGGCGAATGAGGGCAGATACGCAGTATTTT
J gene: TRBJ2-3
V gene: TRBV19
clone size: NA
D gene: NA

CDR3 protein: CASSLGQYTDTQYF
CDR3 DNA: TGCGCCAGCAGCTTGGGACAGTACACAGATACGCAGTATTTT
J gene: TRBJ2-3
V gene: TRBV5-1
clone size: NA
D gene: NA

CDR3 protein: CAASEGSGYNEQFF
CDR3 DNA: TGTGCCGCCTCGGAGGGATCAGGATACAATGAGCAGTTCTTC
J gene: TRBJ2-1
V gene: TRBV6-4
clone size: NA
D gene: NA

CDR3 protein: CASSRTGGARGYTF
CDR3 DNA: TGTGCCAGCAGTCGTACAGGGGGCGCGCGGGGCTACACCTTC
J gene: TRBJ1-2
V gene: TRBV28
clone size: NA
D gene: TRBD1

CDR3 protein: CASSYISGGDPGYGYTF
CDR3 DNA: TGCGCCAGCAGCTACATATCAGGAGGGGACCCCGGCTATGGCTACACCTTC
J gene: TRBJ1-2
V gene: TRBV4-1
clone size: NA
D gene: NA

CDR3 protein: CASSRLGSEAFF
CDR3 DNA: TGTGCCAGCAGCCGTTTGGGGAGTGAAGCTTTCTTT
J gene: TRBJ1-1
V gene: TRBV6-6
clone size: NA
D gene: NA

CDR3 protein: CASTQEGAFGKLFF
CDR3 DNA: TGTGCCAGCACCCAGGAGGGGGCGTTTGGAAAACTGTTTTTT
J gene: TRBJ1-4
V gene: TRBV6-1
clone size: once
D gene: TRBD1

CDR3 protein: CASSSTGTGSDTQYF
CDR3 DNA: TGCGCCAGCAGCTCGACAGGGACCGGCTCGGATACGCAGTATTTT
J gene: TRBJ2-3
V gene: TRBV5-1
clone size: few
D gene: TRBD1

CDR3 protein: CASSPSGQYWTYEQYF
CDR3 DNA: TGTGCCAGCAGCCCTAGCGGACAGTACTGGACCTACGAGCAGTACTTC
J gene: TRBJ2-7
V gene: TRBV7-8
clone size: NA
D gene: NA

CDR3 protein: CASSSGAGGGTEAFF
CDR3 DNA: TGTGCCAGCAGTTCAGGGGCAGGGGGTGGCACTGAAGCTTTCTTT
J gene: TRBJ1-1
V gene: TRBV6-5
clone size: NA
D gene: TRBD1

CDR3 protein: CAISSGGSYNEQFF
CDR3 DNA: TGTGCCATCAGTAGCGGGGGCTCCTACAATGAGCAGTTCTTC
J gene: TRBJ2-1
V gene: TRBV10-3
clone size: NA
D gene: TRBD2

CDR3 protein: CASSLDRGDEAFF
CDR3 DNA: TGTGCCAGCAGCTTAGATCGGGGGGATGAAGCTTTCTTT
J gene: TRBJ1-1
V gene: TRBV7-8
clone size: NA
D gene: NA

CDR3 protein: CASSIRTGTYEQYF
CDR3 DNA: TGCGCCAGCAGCATCCGGACAGGGACCTACGAGCAGTACTTC
J gene: TRBJ2-7
V gene: TRBV5-1
clone size: NA
D gene: TRBD1

CDR3 protein: CASSLGDRAYEQYF
CDR3 DNA: TGTGCCAGCAGCTTGGGGGACAGAGCCTACGAGCAGTACTTC
J gene: TRBJ2-7
V gene: TRBV5-8
clone size: NA
D gene: TRBD1

CDR3 protein: CASKGATDTQYF
CDR3 DNA: TGTGCCAGCAAGGGGGCCACAGATACGCAGTATTTT
J gene: TRBJ2-3
V gene: TRBV6-5
clone size: NA
D gene: TRBD1

CDR3 protein: CASSLGPRGGSPLHF
CDR3 DNA: TGTGCCAGCAGCTTGGGGCCCAGGGGCGGTTCACCCCTCCACTTT
J gene: TRBJ1-6
V gene: TRBV5-6
clone size: NA
D gene: NA

CDR3 protein: CASTTGGLGYTF
CDR3 DNA: TGTGCCAGCACGACAGGGGGACTTGGCTACACCTTC
J gene: TRBJ1-2
V gene: TRBV2
clone size: few
D gene: TRBD1

CDR3 protein: CASSSGQGASGANVLTF
CDR3 DNA: TGTGCCAGCAGCAGCGGACAGGGGGCGTCAGGGGCCAACGTCCTGACTTTC
J gene: TRBJ2-6
V gene: TRBV5-4
clone size: NA
D gene: TRBD1

CDR3 protein: CSSSPRALNTEAFF
CDR3 DNA: TGTTCCAGCAGCCCCAGGGCCCTGAACACTGAAGCTTTCTTT
J gene: TRBJ1-1
V gene: TRBV7-9
clone size: NA
D gene: NA

CDR3 protein: CASSPTGLAGTETGELFF
CDR3 DNA: TGTGCCAGCAGCCCGACCGGACTAGCGGGAACGGAGACCGGGGAGCTGTTTTTT
J gene: TRBJ2-2
V gene: TRBV13
clone size: NA
D gene: TRBD2

CDR3 protein: CATSEGVSYEQYF
CDR3 DNA: TGTGCCACCAGCGAAGGGGTCAGCTACGAGCAGTACTTC
J gene: TRBJ2-7
V gene: TRBV15
clone size: once
D gene: NA

CDR3 protein: CASSSGDSSYNEQFF
CDR3 DNA: TGTGCCAGCTCGTCAGGGGATAGCTCCTACAATGAGCAGTTCTTC
J gene: TRBJ2-1
V gene: TRBV18
clone size: NA
D gene: NA

CDR3 protein: CASSQDLRGGDISYEQYF
CDR3 DNA: TGCGCCAGCAGCCAAGATTTGAGGGGGGGGGACATATCCTACGAGCAGTACTTC
J gene: TRBJ2-7
V gene: TRBV4-3
clone size: NA
D gene: NA

CDR3 protein: CASSYSGGATGELFF
CDR3 DNA: TGTGCCAGCAGTTACTCAGGGGGTGCTACCGGGGAGCTGTTTTTT
J gene: TRBJ2-2
V gene: TRBV6-5
clone size: NA
D gene: NA

CDR3 protein: CASSIGGQYAEEQYF
CDR3 DNA: TGTGCCAGTAGTATTGGGGGACAGTATGCGGAGGAGCAGTACTTC
J gene: TRBJ2-7
V gene: TRBV19
clone size: NA
D gene: TRBD1

CDR3 protein: CASSVSSGTKNIQYF
CDR3 DNA: TGTGCCAGCAGCGTTTCCTCGGGAACCAAAAACATTCAGTACTTC
J gene: TRBJ2-4
V gene: TRBV9
clone size: NA
D gene: NA

CDR3 protein: CSSMSAGALSSYEQYF
CDR3 DNA: TGTTCCAGCATGTCAGCGGGGGCCCTTAGTTCCTACGAGCAGTACTTC
J gene: TRBJ2-7
V gene: TRBV7-9
clone size: few
D gene: TRBD2

CDR3 protein: CASSRQGLTGELFF
CDR3 DNA: TGCGCCAGCAGCCGACAGGGTCTGACCGGGGAGCTGTTTTTT
J gene: TRBJ2-2
V gene: TRBV5-1
clone size: few
D gene: TRBD1

CDR3 protein: CASSLGGTPANTEAFF
CDR3 DNA: TGCGCCAGCAGCTTGGGGGGGACTCCCGCGAACACTGAAGCTTTCTTT
J gene: TRBJ1-1
V gene: TRBV5-1
clone size: NA
D gene: NA

CDR3 protein: CASSQRSGSSLGYTF
CDR3 DNA: TGCGCCAGCAGCCAAAGGTCAGGCAGCTCGCTGGGCTACACCTTC
J gene: TRBJ1-2
V gene: TRBV4-1
clone size: NA
D gene: NA

CDR3 protein: CASSRQGAGVEKLFF
CDR3 DNA: TGTGCCAGCAGTCGACAGGGAGCCGGTGTCGAAAAACTGTTTTTT
J gene: TRBJ1-4
V gene: TRBV28
clone size: NA
D gene: TRBD1

CDR3 protein: CASSQQGAKGKLFF
CDR3 DNA: TGTGCCAGCAGTCAACAGGGGGCTAAAGGAAAACTGTTTTTT
J gene: TRBJ1-4
V gene: TRBV6-1
clone size: NA
D gene: TRBD1

CDR3 protein: CASSLLQGGGTDTQYF
CDR3 DNA: TGTGCCAGCAGCTTACTACAGGGTGGGGGCACAGATACGCAGTATTTT
J gene: TRBJ2-3
V gene: TRBV11-2
clone size: NA
D gene: NA

CDR3 protein: CASSLGGTGAVTDTQYF
CDR3 DNA: TGTGCCAGCAGCTTGGGGGGGACAGGGGCCGTCACAGATACGCAGTATTTT
J gene: TRBJ2-3
V gene: TRBV5-6
clone size: NA
D gene: TRBD1

CDR3 protein: CASSLWADISNYGYTF
CDR3 DNA: TGTGCCAGCAGTTTATGGGCCGACATATCTAACTATGGCTACACCTTC
J gene: TRBJ1-2
V gene: TRBV27
clone size: NA
D gene: NA

CDR3 protein: CASSLGSPSNSPLHF
CDR3 DNA: TGTGCCAGCAGCTTGGGGTCACCGAGCAATTCACCCCTCCACTTT
J gene: TRBJ1-6
V gene: TRBV5-4
clone size: few
D gene: NA

CDR3 protein: CASSERGRGYQPQHF
CDR3 DNA: TGTGCCAGCAGTGAGCGGGGGAGGGGCTATCAGCCCCAGCATTTT
J gene: TRBJ1-5
V gene: TRBV6-1
clone size: NA
D gene: NA

CDR3 protein: CASSFGAGGQETQYF
CDR3 DNA: TGTGCCAGCAGCTTCGGGGCGGGGGGGCAAGAGACCCAGTACTTC
J gene: TRBJ2-5
V gene: TRBV7-9
clone size: NA
D gene: TRBD2

CDR3 protein: CSVHAMGGTEAFF
CDR3 DNA: TGCAGCGTTCACGCAATGGGGGGCACTGAAGCTTTCTTT
J gene: TRBJ1-1
V gene: TRBV29-1
clone size: NA
D gene: NA

CDR3 protein: CASSEHPDRNTEAFF
CDR3 DNA: TGTGCCAGCAGCGAGCATCCGGACAGGAACACTGAAGCTTTCTTT
J gene: TRBJ1-1
V gene: TRBV9
clone size: once
D gene: NA